This T cell receptor beta chain was profiled in a study of cytomegalovirus exposure and HLA in healthy donors. The overall study: Within the Caucasian-associated ancestry cluster were under 85% of the 350 to 400 genotyped donors.

This clone has a handful of counts. A multiplex PCR was run with 60 Vbeta primers and 13 Jbeta primers. Only in-frame clones appear in the TCRdb table, and some are missing; sequencing was by immunoSEQ multiplex PCR. The repertoire includes about 110,000 clones, less than 85% of them detected once, and roughly 3.6% sits in the top ten. The V and J ends lost 7 bases and 7 bases, in that order; junction bases with no gene match: 12. Per the germline V gene, CDR1 is SGHTA and CDR2 is FQGNSA. CDR3 length: 15 residues. The receptor was derived from a man aged 55 to 70 in good health and CMV-seronegative. The material sequenced was PBMCs. The chain links TRBV7-2 to TRBJ2-3, with 9 bases that match TRBD2. The CDR3 nucleotides are TGTGCCAGCACCCCCCCGGCGGGGGGGTTGAATACGCAGTATTTT. Its protein product is CASTPPAGGLNTQYF.